This is a list of T cell receptor beta chains from one sample in a study of read filtering for tumor transcriptome and immune sequencing. TCRdb analysed the reads with MiXCR anew, one entry per CDR3 protein. The table includes roughly 25,000 distinct CDR3 sequences, 20% to 25% detected once. The sample consisted of a population of CD138-negative cells sorted from bone marrow. The receptors derive from a donor older than 35 with multiple myeloma. Each CDR3 is given with its conserved first and last residue. Fields, in order: D gene, clone size, V gene, J gene, CDR3 protein, CDR3 DNA. The D gene is left open where the match is weak. Expanded clones are given a class, and other clones once, few, many or no size at all.

D: TRBD2
size: NA
V: TRBV5-1
J: TRBJ2-1
CDR3: CASSLTGTRGDGQFF
DNA: TGCGCCAGCAGCTTGACCGGGACTAGGGGCGATGGGCAGTTCTTC

D: NA
size: NA
V: TRBV6-5
J: TRBJ2-1
CDR3: CASSRRRPYNEQFF
DNA: TGTGCCAGCAGTAGGCGCCGGCCCTACAACGAGCAGTTCTTC

D: TRBD1
size: many
V: TRBV3-1
J: TRBJ2-7
CDR3: CASSSTGSYEQYF
DNA: TGTGCCAGCAGCTCGACAGGGTCCTACGAGCAGTACTTC

D: NA
size: NA
V: TRBV2
J: TRBJ1-1
CDR3: CASNSGSNTVSFF
DNA: TGTGCCAGCAATTCAGGATCGAACACTGTATCTTTCTTT

D: NA
size: NA
V: TRBV6-1
J: TRBJ1-3
CDR3: CASSEGGAGNTIYF
DNA: TGTGCCAGCAGTGAAGGAGGGGCCGGAAACACCATATATTTT

D: TRBD1
size: many
V: TRBV19
J: TRBJ1-5
CDR3: CASNGRGPSGNQPQHF
DNA: TGTGCCAGTAATGGCAGGGGGCCCTCAGGCAATCAGCCCCAGCATTTT

D: NA
size: many
V: TRBV29-1
J: TRBJ2-1
CDR3: CSGTWTGEQFF
DNA: TGCAGCGGAACCTGGACGGGAGAGCAGTTCTTC

D: TRBD1
size: NA
V: TRBV7-9
J: TRBJ2-7
CDR3: CASSLRDRAYEQYF
DNA: TGCGCCAGCAGCCTCCGGGACAGGGCATACGAGCAGTACTTC

D: NA
size: many
V: TRBV10-3
J: TRBJ2-2
CDR3: CATKVGVSTGELFF
DNA: TGTGCCACAAAAGTGGGGGTATCGACCGGGGAGCTGTTTTTT

D: TRBD2
size: many
V: TRBV28
J: TRBJ2-5
CDR3: CASSLWGTSGKLETQYF
DNA: TGTGCCAGCAGTTTATGGGGGACTAGCGGGAAGCTAGAGACCCAGTACTTC

D: NA
size: many
V: TRBV24-1
J: TRBJ2-5
CDR3: CATSTSGMAQETQYF
DNA: TGTGCCACCAGTACCTCAGGGATGGCCCAAGAGACCCAGTACTTC

D: TRBD2
size: medium-sized
V: TRBV11-1
J: TRBJ2-1
CDR3: CASSSRARLASVNEQFF
DNA: TGTGCCAGCAGCTCAAGGGCCCGACTAGCGTCAGTTAATGAGCAGTTCTTC

D: TRBD2
size: many
V: TRBV15
J: TRBJ2-1
CDR3: CATSGFRTRGGGDNYNEQFF
DNA: TGTGCCACCAGCGGATTCCGGACTCGGGGGGGAGGCGATAACTACAATGAGCAGTTCTTC

D: NA
size: many
V: TRBV25-1
J: TRBJ2-2
CDR3: CASSAISSANGELFF
DNA: TGTGCCAGCAGTGCAATATCTAGCGCTAACGGGGAGCTGTTTTTT

D: NA
size: many
V: TRBV28
J: TRBJ2-1
CDR3: CASSSTGYEQFF
DNA: TGTGCCAGCAGTTCAACAGGGTATGAGCAGTTCTTC

D: TRBD2
size: NA
V: TRBV20-1
J: TRBJ2-5
CDR3: CIASSGSWQETQYF
DNA: TGCATTGCTTCTAGCGGGAGTTGGCAAGAGACCCAGTACTTC

D: NA
size: NA
V: TRBV28
J: TRBJ1-1
CDR3: CASKRDTEAFF
DNA: TGTGCCAGCAAACGGGACACTGAAGCTTTCTTT

D: TRBD2
size: many
V: TRBV29-1
J: TRBJ2-1
CDR3: CTTGTSGNEQFF
DNA: TGCACCACAGGGACTAGCGGAAATGAGCAGTTCTTC

D: TRBD2
size: many
V: TRBV29-1
J: TRBJ2-1
CDR3: CSVVKRELDEQFF
DNA: TGCAGCGTTGTTAAGCGGGAGTTAGATGAGCAGTTCTTC

D: TRBD2
size: many
V: TRBV28
J: TRBJ2-1
CDR3: CASTASGSPQSYNEQFF
DNA: TGTGCCAGCACGGCTAGCGGGAGTCCCCAGAGCTACAATGAGCAGTTCTTC

D: TRBD2
size: many
V: TRBV25-1
J: TRBJ2-7
CDR3: CASSEYSGRAAEQYF
DNA: TGTGCCAGCAGTGAATATTCCGGGAGGGCTGCCGAGCAGTACTTC

D: TRBD2
size: many
V: TRBV9
J: TRBJ2-7
CDR3: CASSPGSGKTYEQYF
DNA: TGTGCCAGCAGCCCCGGCAGCGGGAAGACCTACGAGCAGTACTTC

D: NA
size: few
V: TRBV30
J: TRBJ2-3
CDR3: CAWSEDRDTQYF
DNA: TGTGCCTGGAGCGAAGACAGAGATACGCAGTATTTT

D: TRBD1
size: many
V: TRBV7-9
J: TRBJ1-1
CDR3: CASSRTGEEAFF
DNA: TGTGCCAGCAGCCGGACAGGGGAGGAAGCTTTCTTT

D: TRBD2
size: many
V: TRBV7-9
J: TRBJ2-3
CDR3: CASSSDSGRDTQYF
DNA: TGTGCCAGCAGCTCCGACAGCGGGAGAGATACGCAGTATTTT

D: TRBD1
size: many
V: TRBV30
J: TRBJ2-2
CDR3: CAWRSGQVPGELFF
DNA: TGTGCCTGGAGATCGGGACAGGTCCCCGGGGAGCTGTTTTTT

D: TRBD1
size: many
V: TRBV5-4
J: TRBJ1-3
CDR3: CASSLWDSGNTIYF
DNA: TGTGCCAGCAGCTTGTGGGACAGTGGAAACACCATATATTTT

D: TRBD2
size: many
V: TRBV28
J: TRBJ2-5
CDR3: CASSPVSGKVTQYF
DNA: TGTGCCAGCAGCCCGGTTAGCGGGAAGGTGACCCAGTACTTC

D: TRBD2
size: many
V: TRBV5-1
J: TRBJ2-1
CDR3: CASSFGTSGRNEQFF
DNA: TGCGCCAGCAGCTTCGGGACTAGCGGGAGAAATGAGCAGTTCTTC

D: NA
size: NA
V: TRBV20-1
J: TRBJ2-1
CDR3: CSASPPGACDEQFF
DNA: TGCAGTGCTAGCCCCCCGGGAGCGTGCGATGAGCAGTTCTTC

D: NA
size: many
V: TRBV28
J: TRBJ2-7
CDR3: CASISSGTPYEQYF
DNA: TGTGCCAGCATTAGCTCCGGGACTCCCTACGAGCAGTACTTC

D: TRBD2
size: many
V: TRBV28
J: TRBJ2-1
CDR3: CASSLRGTSYMNEQFF
DNA: TGTGCCAGCAGTTTACGCGGGACTAGCTACATGAATGAGCAGTTCTTC

D: NA
size: many
V: TRBV11-2
J: TRBJ2-5
CDR3: CASSSGATQYF
DNA: TGTGCCAGCAGCTCCGGGGCGACCCAGTACTTC

D: NA
size: many
V: TRBV28
J: TRBJ2-7
CDR3: CASSLVGREQYF
DNA: TGTGCCAGCAGTTTAGTGGGTCGCGAGCAGTACTTC

D: NA
size: many
V: TRBV29-1
J: TRBJ2-5
CDR3: CSVEGSAQETQYF
DNA: TGCAGCGTTGAGGGGTCAGCCCAAGAGACCCAGTACTTC

D: NA
size: many
V: TRBV6-1
J: TRBJ2-7
CDR3: CASSVQLGTLPYEQYF
DNA: TGTGCCAGCAGTGTTCAGCTAGGGACACTACCCTACGAGCAGTACTTC

D: TRBD1
size: many
V: TRBV29-1
J: TRBJ2-1
CDR3: CSVPGTGRVNEQFF
DNA: TGCAGCGTCCCCGGGACAGGGAGAGTCAATGAGCAGTTCTTC

D: TRBD2
size: NA
V: TRBV6-2/TRBV6-3
J: TRBJ2-1
CDR3: CASSARQASGRFRNEQFF
DNA: TGTGCCAGCAGTGCCCGGCAGGCGAGCGGGAGATTTAGGAATGAGCAGTTCTTC

D: NA
size: NA
V: TRBV11-2
J: TRBJ2-1
CDR3: CASSLRASRSYNEQFF
DNA: TGTGCCAGCAGTTTACGGGCCTCGAGGTCCTACAATGAACAGTTCTTC

D: TRBD2
size: once
V: TRBV6-2/TRBV6-3
J: TRBJ2-2
CDR3: CASRGISGTGGELFF
DNA: TGTGCCAGCCGCGGTATTAGCGGGACTGGCGGGGAGCTGTTTTTT

D: NA
size: NA
V: TRBV7-2
J: TRBJ2-1
CDR3: CASSLQEGANEQFF
DNA: TGTGCCAGCAGCTTACAAGAGGGAGCCAATGAGCAGTTCTTC

D: TRBD2
size: many
V: TRBV20-1
J: TRBJ2-1
CDR3: CSASKGGRYNEQFF
DNA: TGCAGTGCTAGTAAGGGCGGGAGATACAATGAGCAGTTCTTC

D: TRBD2
size: many
V: TRBV7-9
J: TRBJ2-3
CDR3: CASSRRLAGTTDTQYF
DNA: TGTGCCAGCAGCCGAAGACTAGCGGGGACCACAGATACGCAGTATTTT

D: NA
size: many
V: TRBV20-1
J: TRBJ1-1
CDR3: CSARGTVPEAFF
DNA: TGCAGTGCTAGAGGGACAGTCCCTGAAGCTTTCTTT

D: TRBD1
size: NA
V: TRBV12-3/TRBV12-4
J: TRBJ1-1
CDR3: CASSLTGGSEVFF
DNA: TGTGCCAGCAGTTTAACAGGGGGTTCTGAAGTTTTCTTT

D: NA
size: many
V: TRBV6-5
J: TRBJ2-7
CDR3: CASGGGGRRPYEQYF
DNA: TGTGCCAGCGGCGGTGGGGGAAGGCGCCCCTACGAGCAGTACTTC

D: TRBD1
size: many
V: TRBV5-1
J: TRBJ2-7
CDR3: CASSWGQAVYEQYF
DNA: TGCGCCAGCAGCTGGGGACAGGCCGTCTACGAGCAGTACTTC

D: NA
size: many
V: TRBV28
J: TRBJ1-5
CDR3: CASSLRGSNQPQHF
DNA: TGTGCCAGCAGTTTAAGGGGGAGCAATCAGCCCCAGCATTTT

D: NA
size: many
V: TRBV18
J: TRBJ2-5
CDR3: CASSPLDQETQYF
DNA: TGTGCCAGCTCACCACTGGACCAAGAGACCCAGTACTTC